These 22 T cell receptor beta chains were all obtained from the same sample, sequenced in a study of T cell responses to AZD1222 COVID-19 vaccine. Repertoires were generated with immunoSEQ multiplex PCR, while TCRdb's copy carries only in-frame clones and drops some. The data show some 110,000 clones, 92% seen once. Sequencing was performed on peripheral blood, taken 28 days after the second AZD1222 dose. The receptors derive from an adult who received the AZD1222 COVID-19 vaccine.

CDR3 protein: CASSFRGQTYSNQPQHF. Here the CDR3 DNA reads TGTGCCAGCAGTTTCCGGGGGCAGACTTATAGCAATCAGCCCCAGCATTTT. V and J are TRBV28 and TRBJ1-5; D might be TRBD1 (6 bases). This CDR3 spans 17 amino acids. The germline gives CDR1 MDHEN, CDR2 SYDVKM. V dropped 3 bases and J dropped 0 bases, with 15 bases sitting between them.

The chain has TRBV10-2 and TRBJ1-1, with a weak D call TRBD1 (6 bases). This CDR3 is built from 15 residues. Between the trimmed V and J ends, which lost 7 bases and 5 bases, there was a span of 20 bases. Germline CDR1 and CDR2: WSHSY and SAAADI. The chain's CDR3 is CASNQPLGAKTEAFF. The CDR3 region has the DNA TGCGCCAGCAACCAGCCGTTGGGGGCGAAGACTGAAGCTTTCTTT.

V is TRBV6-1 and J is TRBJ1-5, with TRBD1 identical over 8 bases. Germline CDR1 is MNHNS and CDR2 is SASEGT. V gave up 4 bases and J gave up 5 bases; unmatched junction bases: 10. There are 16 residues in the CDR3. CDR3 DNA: TGTGCCAGCAGTGGACCCGGACAGGGCTTTGATCAGCCCCAGCATTTT. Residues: CASSGPGQGFDQPQHF.

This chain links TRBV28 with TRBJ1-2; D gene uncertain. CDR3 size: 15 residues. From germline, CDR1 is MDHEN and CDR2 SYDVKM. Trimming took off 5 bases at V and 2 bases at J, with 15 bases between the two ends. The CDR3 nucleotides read TGTGCCAGCAGTCTAGACACAGCCCTGAACTATGGCTACACCTTC. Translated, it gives CASSLDTALNYGYTF.

CDR3 bases: TGCGCCAGCAGCCAGGAGGGACCCCGGGATGAGCAGTTCTTC. This codes for CASSQEGPRDEQFF. V is TRBV4-1 and J is TRBJ2-1; D possibly corresponds to TRBD2 (6 bases). Per germline, CDR1 MGHRA and CDR2 YSYEKL. The CDR3 runs 14 residues. V was pared by 3 bases and J by 8 bases, with 14 bases between.

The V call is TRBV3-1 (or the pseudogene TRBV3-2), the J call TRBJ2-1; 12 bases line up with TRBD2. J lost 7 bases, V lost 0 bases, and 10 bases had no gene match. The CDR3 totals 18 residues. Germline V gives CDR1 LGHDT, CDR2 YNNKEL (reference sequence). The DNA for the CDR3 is TGTGCCAGCAGCCAAGATATGGCTAGCGGGAGGGCTGGGAATGAGCAGTTCTTC. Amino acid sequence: CASSQDMASGRAGNEQFF.

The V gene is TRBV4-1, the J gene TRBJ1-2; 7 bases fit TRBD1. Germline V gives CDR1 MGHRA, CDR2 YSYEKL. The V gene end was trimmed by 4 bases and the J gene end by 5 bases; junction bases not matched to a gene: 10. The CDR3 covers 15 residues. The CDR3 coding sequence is TGCGCCAGCAGCCCGCGACAGGGAGAAGAGTATGGCTACACCTTC. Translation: CASSPRQGEEYGYTF.

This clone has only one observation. CDR3 protein: CASSLTGDQPQHF. DNA for the CDR3: TGTGCCAGCAGTCTAACAGGGGATCAGCCCCAGCATTTT. This chain uses TRBV6-6 with TRBJ1-5; the match to TRBD1 covers 7 bases. Germline assignment: CDR1 MNHNY and CDR2 SVGAGI (reference sequence). Losses at the gene ends were 5 bases for V and 5 bases for J; bases not matched to a gene: 3. This CDR3 spans 13 amino acids.

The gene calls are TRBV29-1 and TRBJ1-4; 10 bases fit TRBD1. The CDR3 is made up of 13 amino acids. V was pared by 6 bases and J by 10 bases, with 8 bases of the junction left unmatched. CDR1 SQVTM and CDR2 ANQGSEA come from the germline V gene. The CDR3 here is CSVPGTGAGKLFF. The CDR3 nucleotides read TGCAGCGTCCCCGGGACAGGGGCTGGAAAACTGTTTTTT.

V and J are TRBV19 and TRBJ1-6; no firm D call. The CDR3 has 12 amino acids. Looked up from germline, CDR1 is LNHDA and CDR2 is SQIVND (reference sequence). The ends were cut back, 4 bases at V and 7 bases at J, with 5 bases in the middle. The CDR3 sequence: CASSTANSPLHF. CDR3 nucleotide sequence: TGTGCCAGTAGTACCGCGAATTCACCCCTCCACTTT. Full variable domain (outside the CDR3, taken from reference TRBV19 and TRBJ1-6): DGGITQSPKYLFRKEGQNVTLSCEQNLNHDAMYWYRQDPGQGLRLIYYSQIVNDFQKGDIAEGYSVSREKKESFPLTVTSAQKNPTAFYLCASSTANSPLHFGNGTRLTVT.

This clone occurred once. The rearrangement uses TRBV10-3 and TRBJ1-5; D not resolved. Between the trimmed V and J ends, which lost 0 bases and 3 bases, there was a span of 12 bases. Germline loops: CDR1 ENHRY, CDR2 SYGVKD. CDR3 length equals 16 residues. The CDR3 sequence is CAISESPDRLNQPQHF. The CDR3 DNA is TGTGCCATCAGTGAGTCGCCGGACCGCCTCAATCAGCCCCAGCATTTT.

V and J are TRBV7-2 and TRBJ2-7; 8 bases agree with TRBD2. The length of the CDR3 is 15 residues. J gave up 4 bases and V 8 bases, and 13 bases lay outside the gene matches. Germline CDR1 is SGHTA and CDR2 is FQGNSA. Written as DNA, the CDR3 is TGTGCCAGCCGAGAGGGCAGCGGGAGTAGATACGAGCAGTACTTC. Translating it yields CASREGSGSRYEQYF.

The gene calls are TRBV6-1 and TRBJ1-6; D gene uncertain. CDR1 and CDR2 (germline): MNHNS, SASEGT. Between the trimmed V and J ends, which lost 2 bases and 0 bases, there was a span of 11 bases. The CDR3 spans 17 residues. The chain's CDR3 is CASSESARSSYNSPLHF. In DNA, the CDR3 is TGTGCCAGCAGTGAATCAGCCCGGAGCTCCTATAATTCACCCCTCCACTTT.

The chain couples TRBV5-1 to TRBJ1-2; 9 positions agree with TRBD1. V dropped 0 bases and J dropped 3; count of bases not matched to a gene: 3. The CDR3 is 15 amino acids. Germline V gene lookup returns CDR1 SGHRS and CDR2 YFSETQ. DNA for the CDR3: TGCGCCAGCAGCTTGGTTACAGGGGGCGACTATGGCTACACCTTC. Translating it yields CASSLVTGGDYGYTF.

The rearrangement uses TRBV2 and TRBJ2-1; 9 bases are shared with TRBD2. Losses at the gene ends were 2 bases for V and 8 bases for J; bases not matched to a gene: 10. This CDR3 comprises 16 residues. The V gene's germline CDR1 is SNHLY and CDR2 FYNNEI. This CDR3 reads CASSEQGGRAEDEQFF. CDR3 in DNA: TGTGCCAGCAGTGAACAGGGCGGGAGGGCCGAAGATGAGCAGTTCTTC.

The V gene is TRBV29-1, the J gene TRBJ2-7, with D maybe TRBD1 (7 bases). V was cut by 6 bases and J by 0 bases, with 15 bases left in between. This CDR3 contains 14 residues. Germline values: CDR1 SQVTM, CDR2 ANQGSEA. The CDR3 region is CSVAGQDYSYEQYF. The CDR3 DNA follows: TGCAGCGTAGCTGGACAGGACTACTCCTACGAGCAGTACTTC.

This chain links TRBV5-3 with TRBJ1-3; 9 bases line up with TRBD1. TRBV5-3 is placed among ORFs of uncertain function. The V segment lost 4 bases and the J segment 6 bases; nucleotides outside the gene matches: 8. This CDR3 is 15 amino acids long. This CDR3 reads CARSGPRTGENTIYF. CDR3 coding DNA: TGTGCCAGAAGCGGCCCCCGGACAGGGGAAAACACCATATATTTT.

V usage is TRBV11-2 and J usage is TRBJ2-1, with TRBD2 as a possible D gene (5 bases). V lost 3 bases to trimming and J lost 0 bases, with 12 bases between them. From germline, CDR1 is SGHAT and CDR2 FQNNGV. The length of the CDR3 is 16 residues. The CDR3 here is CASSLTSGSSYNEQFF. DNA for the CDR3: TGTGCCAGCAGCTTGACGAGCGGTAGCTCCTACAATGAGCAGTTCTTC.

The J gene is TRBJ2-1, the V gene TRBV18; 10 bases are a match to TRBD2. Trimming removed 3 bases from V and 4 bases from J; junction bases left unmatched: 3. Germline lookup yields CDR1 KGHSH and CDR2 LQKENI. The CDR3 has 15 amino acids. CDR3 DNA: TGTGCCAGCTCACCCACTAGCGGGGAATACAATGAGCAGTTCTTC. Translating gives CASSPTSGEYNEQFF.

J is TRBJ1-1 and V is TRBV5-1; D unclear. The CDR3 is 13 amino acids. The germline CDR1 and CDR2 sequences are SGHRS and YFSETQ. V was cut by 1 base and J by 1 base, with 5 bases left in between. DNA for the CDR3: TGCGCCAGCAGCTTGATAACGAACACTGAAGCTTTCTTT. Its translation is CASSLITNTEAFF.

CDR3 DNA: TGTGCCAGTAGTAGGGACAGAATAAACACTGAAGCTTTCTTT. It translates to CASSRDRINTEAFF. The chain uses TRBV19 and TRBJ1-1; TRBD1 aligns across 7 bases. The V and J ends lost 4 bases and 2 bases, in that order; junction bases with no gene match: 4. Germline loops: CDR1 LNHDA, CDR2 SQIVND (reference sequence). CDR3 size: 14 residues.

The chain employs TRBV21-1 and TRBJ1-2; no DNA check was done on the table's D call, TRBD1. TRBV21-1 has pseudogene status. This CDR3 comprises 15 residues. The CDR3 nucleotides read TGTGCCAGCAGCACAACAGGTGACCTTAACTATGGCTACACCTTC. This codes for CASSTTGDLNYGYTF.